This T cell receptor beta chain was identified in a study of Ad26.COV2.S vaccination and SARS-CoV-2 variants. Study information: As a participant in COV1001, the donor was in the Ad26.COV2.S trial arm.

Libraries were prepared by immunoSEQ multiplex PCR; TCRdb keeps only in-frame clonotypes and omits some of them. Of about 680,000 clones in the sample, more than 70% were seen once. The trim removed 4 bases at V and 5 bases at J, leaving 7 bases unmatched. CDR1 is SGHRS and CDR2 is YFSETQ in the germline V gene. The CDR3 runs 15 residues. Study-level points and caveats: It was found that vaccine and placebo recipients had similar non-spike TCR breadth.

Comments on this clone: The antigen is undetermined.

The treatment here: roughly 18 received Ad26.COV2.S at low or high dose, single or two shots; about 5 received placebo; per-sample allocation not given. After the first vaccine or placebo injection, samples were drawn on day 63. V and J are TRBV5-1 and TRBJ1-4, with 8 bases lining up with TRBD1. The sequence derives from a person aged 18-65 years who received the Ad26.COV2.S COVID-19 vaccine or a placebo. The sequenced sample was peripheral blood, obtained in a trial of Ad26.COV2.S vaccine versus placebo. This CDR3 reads CASSLAGTGNEKLFF. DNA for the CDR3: TGCGCCAGCAGCCTGGCCGGGACAGGCAATGAAAAACTGTTTTTT. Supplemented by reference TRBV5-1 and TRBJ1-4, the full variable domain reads KAGVTQTPRYLIKTRGQQVTLSCSPISGHRSVSWYQQTPGQGLQFLFEYFSETQRNKGNFPGRFSGRQFSNSRSEMNVSTLELGDSALYLCASSLAGTGNEKLFFGSGTQLSVL.